The sequence of this T cell receptor beta chain was determined in a study of T-cell reconstitution after alpha-beta-depleted transplantation in children. Study observations and caveats: Certain patients had high TCRbeta diversity at day 60, and it came from recipient T cells and thymic progenitors that survived. As was reported, about two months after transplant, alpha-beta T cells came from several hundred expanded graft clones.

CDR1 and CDR2 from the germline V gene are DFQATT and SNEGSKA (reference sequence). V lost 3 bases and J 0 bases, leaving 9 bases between the germline ends. The CDR3 length is 13 residues. During its preparation, the TCRbeta library received unique molecular identifiers. TCRdb used MiXCR to reprocess the PCR reads, holding one entry per CDR3 protein. Of under 450,000 distinct CDR3 sequences in the sample, about 17% were seen once. This clonotype was seen only a few times. No antigen is known for it. Sequencing used PBMCs, mostly from graft donor cells, obtained 360 days after TCRalphabeta/CD19-depleted stem cell transplant. The clonotype was recovered from a boy less than two years old who had a stem cell transplant for Wiskott-Aldrich syndrome, so the T cells may come from the graft donor. This chain uses TRBV20-1 with TRBJ2-7; D is undetermined. The CDR3 nucleotides read TGCAGTGCTAGTAAAGTCAACTCCTACGAGCAGTACTTC. It translates to CSASKVNSYEQYF.